This T cell receptor (beta chain) was profiled in a study of blood T cell repertoires in COVID-19. V lost 4 bases to trimming and J lost 5 bases; unmatched junction nucleotides: 8. Germline V gives CDR1 MDHEN, CDR2 SYDVKM. The CDR3 has 14 residues. Clones were sequenced by immunoSEQ multiplex PCR, and TCRdb holds only the in-frame ones, with some missing. This table holds 55,000 to 90,000 clones, 75% to 95% found once. The source of this sequence is a human donor with active COVID-19. The donor label of this sample is uncertain. The rearrangement links TRBV28 to TRBJ2-7; 7 bases are shared with TRBD1. Input material: peripheral blood. The CDR3 sequence is CASSSLLTGHEQYF. CDR3 in DNA: TGTGCCAGCAGTTCGCTCTTGACAGGGCACGAGCAGTACTTC.